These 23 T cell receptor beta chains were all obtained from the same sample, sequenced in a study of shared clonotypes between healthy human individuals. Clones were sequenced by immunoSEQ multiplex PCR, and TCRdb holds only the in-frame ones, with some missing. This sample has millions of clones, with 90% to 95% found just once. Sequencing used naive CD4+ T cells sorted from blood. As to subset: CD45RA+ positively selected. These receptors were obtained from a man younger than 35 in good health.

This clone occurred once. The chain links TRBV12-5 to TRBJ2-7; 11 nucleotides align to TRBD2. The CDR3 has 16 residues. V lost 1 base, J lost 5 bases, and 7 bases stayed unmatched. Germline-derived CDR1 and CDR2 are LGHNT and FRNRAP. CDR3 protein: CASGLGLLAGANEQYF. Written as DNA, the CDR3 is TGTGCTAGTGGTTTGGGCCTACTAGCGGGAGCTAACGAGCAGTACTTC.

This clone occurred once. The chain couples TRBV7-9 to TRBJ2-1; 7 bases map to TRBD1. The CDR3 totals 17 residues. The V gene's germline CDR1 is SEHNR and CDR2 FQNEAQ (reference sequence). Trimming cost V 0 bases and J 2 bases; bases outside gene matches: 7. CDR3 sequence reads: CASSLAVDRVTYNEQFF. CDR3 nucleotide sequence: TGTGCCAGCAGCTTAGCGGTTGACAGGGTAACCTACAATGAGCAGTTCTTC.

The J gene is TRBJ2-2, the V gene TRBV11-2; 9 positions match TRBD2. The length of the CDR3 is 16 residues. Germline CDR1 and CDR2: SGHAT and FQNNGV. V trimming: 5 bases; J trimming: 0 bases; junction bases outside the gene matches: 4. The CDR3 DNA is TGTGCCAGCAGCCAAACTAGCGGGCCGAACACCGGGGAGCTGTTTTTT. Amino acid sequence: CASSQTSGPNTGELFF.

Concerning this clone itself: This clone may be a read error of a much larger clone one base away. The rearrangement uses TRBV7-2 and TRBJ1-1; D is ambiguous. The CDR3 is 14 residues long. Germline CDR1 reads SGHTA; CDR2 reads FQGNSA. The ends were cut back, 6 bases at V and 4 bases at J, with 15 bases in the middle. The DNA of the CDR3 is TGTGCCAGCAGTATCGGAGCCTCAAGCACTGAAGCTTTCTTT. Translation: CASSIGASSTEAFF.

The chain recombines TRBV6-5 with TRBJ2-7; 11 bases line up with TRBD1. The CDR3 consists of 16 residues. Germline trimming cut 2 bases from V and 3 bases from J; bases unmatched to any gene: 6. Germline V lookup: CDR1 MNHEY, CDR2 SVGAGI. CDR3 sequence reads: CASSYKGQGAVYEQYF. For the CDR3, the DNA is TGTGCCAGCAGTTACAAAGGACAGGGGGCGGTCTACGAGCAGTACTTC.

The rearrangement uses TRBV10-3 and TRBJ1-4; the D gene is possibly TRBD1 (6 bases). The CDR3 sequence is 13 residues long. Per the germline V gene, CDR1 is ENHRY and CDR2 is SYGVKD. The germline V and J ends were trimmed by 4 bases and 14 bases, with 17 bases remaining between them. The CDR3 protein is CAISGVRGGGLFF. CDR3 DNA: TGTGCCATCAGTGGCGTACGAGGGGGTGGGCTGTTTTTT.

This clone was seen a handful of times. This CDR3 is CASSPGATYYEQYF. The CDR3 coding sequence is TGTGCCAGCAGCCCCGGTGCAACCTACTACGAGCAGTACTTC. The J gene is TRBJ2-7, the V gene TRBV7-2, with unresolved D. The CDR3 is 14 residues long. The V gene's germline CDR1 is SGHTA and CDR2 FQGNSA. V lost 5 bases, J lost 3 bases, and 14 bases lay in between. The full variable domain, completed using reference TRBV7-2 and TRBJ2-7, is GAGVSQSPSNKVTEKGKDVELRCDPISGHTALYWYRQSLGQGLEFLIYFQGNSAPDKSGLPSDRFSAERTGGSVSTLTIQRTQQEDSAVYLCASSPGATYYEQYFGPGTRLTVT.

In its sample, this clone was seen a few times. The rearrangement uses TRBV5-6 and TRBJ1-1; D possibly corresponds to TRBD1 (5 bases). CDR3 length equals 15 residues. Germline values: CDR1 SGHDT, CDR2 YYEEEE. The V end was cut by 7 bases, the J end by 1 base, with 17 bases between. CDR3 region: CASGPVQGKNTEAFF. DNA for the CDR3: TGTGCCAGCGGGCCGGTCCAGGGCAAGAACACTGAAGCTTTCTTT.

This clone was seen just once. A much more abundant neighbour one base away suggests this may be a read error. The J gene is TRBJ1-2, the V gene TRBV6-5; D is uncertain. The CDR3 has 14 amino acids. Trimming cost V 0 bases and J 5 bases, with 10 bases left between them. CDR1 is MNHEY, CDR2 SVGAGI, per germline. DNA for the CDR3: TGTGCCAGCAGTTACTCACTGGCGGTATATGGCTACACCTTC. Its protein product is CASSYSLAVYGYTF.

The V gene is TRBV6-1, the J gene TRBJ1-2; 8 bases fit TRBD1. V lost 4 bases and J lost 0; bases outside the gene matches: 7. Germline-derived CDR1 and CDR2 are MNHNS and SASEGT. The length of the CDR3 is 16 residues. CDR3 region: CASSGGQARANYGYTF. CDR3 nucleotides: TGTGCCAGCAGTGGGGGACAGGCGAGAGCTAACTATGGCTACACCTTC.

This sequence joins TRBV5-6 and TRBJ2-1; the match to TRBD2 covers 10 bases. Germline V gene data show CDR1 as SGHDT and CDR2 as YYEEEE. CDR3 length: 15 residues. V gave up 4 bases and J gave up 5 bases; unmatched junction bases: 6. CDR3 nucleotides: TGTGCCAGCAGCCACGGACTAGCGGCGAACAATGAGCAGTTCTTC. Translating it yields CASSHGLAANNEQFF.

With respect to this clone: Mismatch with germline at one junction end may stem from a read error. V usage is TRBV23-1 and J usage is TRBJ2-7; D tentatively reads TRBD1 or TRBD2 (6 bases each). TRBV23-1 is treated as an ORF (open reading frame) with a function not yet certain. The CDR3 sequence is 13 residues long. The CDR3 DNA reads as TGCGCCAGCAGTCGCGAGGGGGGCACTCTCACGGACTTC. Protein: CASSREGGTLTDF.

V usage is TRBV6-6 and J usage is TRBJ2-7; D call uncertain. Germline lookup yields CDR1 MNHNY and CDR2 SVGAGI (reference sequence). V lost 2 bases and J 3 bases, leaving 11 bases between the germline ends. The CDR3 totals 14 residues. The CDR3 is CASSYDRSGYEQYF. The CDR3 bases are TGTGCCAGCAGTTACGATCGATCAGGCTACGAGCAGTACTTC.

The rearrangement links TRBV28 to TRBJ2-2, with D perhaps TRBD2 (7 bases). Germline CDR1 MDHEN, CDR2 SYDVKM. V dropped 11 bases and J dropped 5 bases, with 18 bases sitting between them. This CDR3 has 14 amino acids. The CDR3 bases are TGTGCCTCGAAGAGGGGAGGGGGAACCGGGGAGCTGTTTTTT. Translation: CASKRGGGTGELFF.

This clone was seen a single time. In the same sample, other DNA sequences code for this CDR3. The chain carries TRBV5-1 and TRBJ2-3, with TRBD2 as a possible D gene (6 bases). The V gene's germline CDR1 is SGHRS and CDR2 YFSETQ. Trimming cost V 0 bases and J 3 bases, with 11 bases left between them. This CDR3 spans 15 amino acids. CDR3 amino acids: CASSLGQGGTDTQYF. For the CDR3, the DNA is TGCGCCAGCAGCTTGGGTCAGGGAGGTACAGATACGCAGTATTTT. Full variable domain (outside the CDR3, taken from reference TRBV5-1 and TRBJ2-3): KAGVTQTPRYLIKTRGQQVTLSCSPISGHRSVSWYQQTPGQGLQFLFEYFSETQRNKGNFPGRFSGRQFSNSRSEMNVSTLELGDSALYLCASSLGQGGTDTQYFGPGTRLTVL.

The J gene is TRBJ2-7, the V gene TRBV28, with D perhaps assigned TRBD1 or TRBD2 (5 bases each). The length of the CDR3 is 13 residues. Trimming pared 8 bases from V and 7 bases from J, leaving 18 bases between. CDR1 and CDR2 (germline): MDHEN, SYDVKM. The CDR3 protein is CASRDRDVWEQYF. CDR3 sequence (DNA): TGTGCCAGCCGGGACCGCGATGTATGGGAGCAGTACTTC.

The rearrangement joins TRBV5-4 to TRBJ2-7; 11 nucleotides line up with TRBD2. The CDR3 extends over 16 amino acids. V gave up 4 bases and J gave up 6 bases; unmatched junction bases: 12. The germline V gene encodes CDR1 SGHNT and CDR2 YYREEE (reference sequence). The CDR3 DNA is TGTGCCAGCAGCCCCGGGGGCCTAGCGGGAGGTGTCGAGCAGTACTTC. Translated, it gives CASSPGGLAGGVEQYF.

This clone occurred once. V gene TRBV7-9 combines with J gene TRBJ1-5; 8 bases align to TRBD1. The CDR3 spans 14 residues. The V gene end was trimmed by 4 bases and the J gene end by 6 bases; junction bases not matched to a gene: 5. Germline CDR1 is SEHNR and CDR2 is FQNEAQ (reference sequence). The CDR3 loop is CASSSTGGSQPQHF. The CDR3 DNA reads TGTGCCAGCAGCTCTACAGGGGGGAGTCAGCCCCAGCATTTT.

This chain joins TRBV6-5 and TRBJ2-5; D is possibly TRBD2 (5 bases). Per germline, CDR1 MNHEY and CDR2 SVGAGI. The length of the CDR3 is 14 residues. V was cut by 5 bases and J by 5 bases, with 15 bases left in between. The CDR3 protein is CASSRPGFLETQYF. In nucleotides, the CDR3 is TGTGCCAGCAGTCGCCCGGGGTTCTTGGAGACCCAGTACTTC.

The chain's CDR3 is CASSAGAQDGELFF. CDR3 nucleotide sequence: TGTGCCAGCAGCGCGGGGGCTCAGGACGGGGAGCTGTTTTTT. This chain connects TRBV7-9 to TRBJ2-2; TRBD2 might be the D (7 bases). The CDR3 totals 14 residues. Germline V gene sequence: CDR1 SEHNR, CDR2 FQNEAQ (reference sequence). V was trimmed by 5 bases and J by 7 bases, leaving 14 bases between them.

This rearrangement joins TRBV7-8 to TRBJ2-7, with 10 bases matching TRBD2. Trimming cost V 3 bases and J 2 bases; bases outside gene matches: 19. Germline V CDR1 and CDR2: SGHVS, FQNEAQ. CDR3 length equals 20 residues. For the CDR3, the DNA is TGTGCCAGCAGCTTTGGGACAGTACTTAGCGGGAGGCCCCGTCCCTACGAGCAGTACTTC. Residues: CASSFGTVLSGRPRPYEQYF.

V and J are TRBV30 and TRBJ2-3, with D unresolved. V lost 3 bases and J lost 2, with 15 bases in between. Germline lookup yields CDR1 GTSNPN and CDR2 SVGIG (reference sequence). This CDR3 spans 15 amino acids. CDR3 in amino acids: CAWRNTDPPTDTQYF. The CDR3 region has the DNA TGTGCCTGGAGGAATACAGACCCCCCCACAGATACGCAGTATTTT.

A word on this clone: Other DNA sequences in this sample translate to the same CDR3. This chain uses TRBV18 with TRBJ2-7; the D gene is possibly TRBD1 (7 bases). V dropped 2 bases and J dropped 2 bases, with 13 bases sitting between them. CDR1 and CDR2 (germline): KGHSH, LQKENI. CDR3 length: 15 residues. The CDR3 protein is CASSPGQGGPYEQYF. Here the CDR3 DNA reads TGTGCCAGCTCACCAGGGCAGGGGGGTCCCTACGAGCAGTACTTC.